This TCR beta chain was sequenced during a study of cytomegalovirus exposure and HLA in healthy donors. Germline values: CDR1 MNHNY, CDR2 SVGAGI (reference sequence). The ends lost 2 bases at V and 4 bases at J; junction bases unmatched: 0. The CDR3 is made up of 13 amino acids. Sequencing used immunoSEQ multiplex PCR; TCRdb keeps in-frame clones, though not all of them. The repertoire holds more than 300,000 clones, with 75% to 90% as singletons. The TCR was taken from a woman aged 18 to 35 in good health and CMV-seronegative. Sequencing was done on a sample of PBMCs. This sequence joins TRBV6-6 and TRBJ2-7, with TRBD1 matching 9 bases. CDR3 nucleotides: TGTGCCAGCAGTTACGACAGGGGGTACGAGCAGTACTTC. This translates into CASSYDRGYEQYF.